This T cell receptor beta chain was found in a study of response to subunit inactivated influenza vaccine. Study-wide points: New T cells are recruited in small numbers by each seasonal influenza vaccination, according to the authors' suggestion.

TCRdb ran MiXCR on the RT-PCR reads and lists one entry per CDR3 protein. The sample consists of around 480,000 distinct CDR3 sequences, more than 15% of them appearing once. This clonotype was counted many times. What it binds is unknown. Sequences were derived from CD4+ T cells sorted from PBMCs, sampled roughly 24 months after vaccination. The source of this sequence is a man aged 50-75 years who received an inactivated influenza vaccine.

The CDR3 region has the DNA TGTGCCAGCAGTTCTCCCGAGACAGGGAACACTGAAGCTTTCTTT. Translation: CASSSPETGNTEAFF. The V and J genes are TRBV6-5 and TRBJ1-1; possible D gene TRBD1, 6 bases. Trimming pared 4 bases from V and 1 base from J, leaving 13 bases between. Germline loops: CDR1 MNHEY, CDR2 SVGAGI. The CDR3 covers 15 residues.